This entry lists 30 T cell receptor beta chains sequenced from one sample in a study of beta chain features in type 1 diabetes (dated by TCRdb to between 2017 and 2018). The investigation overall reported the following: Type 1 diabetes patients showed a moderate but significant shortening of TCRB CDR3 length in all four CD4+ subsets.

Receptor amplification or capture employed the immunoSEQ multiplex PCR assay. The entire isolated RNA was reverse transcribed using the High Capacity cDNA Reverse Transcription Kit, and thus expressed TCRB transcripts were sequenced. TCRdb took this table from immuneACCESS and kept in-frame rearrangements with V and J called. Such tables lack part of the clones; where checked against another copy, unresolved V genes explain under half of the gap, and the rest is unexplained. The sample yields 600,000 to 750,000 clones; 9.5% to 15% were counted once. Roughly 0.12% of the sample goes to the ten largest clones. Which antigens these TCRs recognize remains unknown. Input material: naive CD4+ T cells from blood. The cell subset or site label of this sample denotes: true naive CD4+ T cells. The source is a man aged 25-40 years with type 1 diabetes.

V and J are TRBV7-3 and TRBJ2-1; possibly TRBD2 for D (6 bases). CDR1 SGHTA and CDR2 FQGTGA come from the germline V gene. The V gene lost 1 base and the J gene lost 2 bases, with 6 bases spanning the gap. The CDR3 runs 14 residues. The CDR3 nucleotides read TGTGCCAGCAGCTTAAGGGGGGCCTACAATGAGCAGTTCTTC. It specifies CASSLRGAYNEQFF.

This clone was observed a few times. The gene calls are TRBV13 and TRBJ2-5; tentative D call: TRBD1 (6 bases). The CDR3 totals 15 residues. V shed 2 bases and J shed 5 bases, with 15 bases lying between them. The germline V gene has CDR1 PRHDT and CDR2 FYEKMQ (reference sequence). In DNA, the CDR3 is TGTGCCAGCAGCTTATCAGGACAGAGGACGGAGACCCAGTACTTC. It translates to CASSLSGQRTETQYF.

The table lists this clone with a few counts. CDR3 in amino acids: CASSVVGQGPGETQYF. For the CDR3, the DNA is TGTGCCAGCAGCGTAGTAGGACAGGGGCCAGGGGAGACCCAGTACTTC. The chain carries TRBV9 and TRBJ2-5, with 9 positions matching TRBD1. The CDR3 length is 16 residues. Germline assignment: CDR1 SGDLS and CDR2 YYNGEE. Trimming removed 0 bases from V and 5 bases from J; junction bases left unmatched: 8.

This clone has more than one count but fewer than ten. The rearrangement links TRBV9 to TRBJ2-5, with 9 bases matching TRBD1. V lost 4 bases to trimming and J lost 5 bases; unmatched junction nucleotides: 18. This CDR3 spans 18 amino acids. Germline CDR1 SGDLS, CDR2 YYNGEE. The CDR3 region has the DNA TGTGCCAGCAGCCCTCCACGGACGGGGACAGGGAGTGTGGAGACCCAGTACTTC. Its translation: CASSPPRTGTGSVETQYF.

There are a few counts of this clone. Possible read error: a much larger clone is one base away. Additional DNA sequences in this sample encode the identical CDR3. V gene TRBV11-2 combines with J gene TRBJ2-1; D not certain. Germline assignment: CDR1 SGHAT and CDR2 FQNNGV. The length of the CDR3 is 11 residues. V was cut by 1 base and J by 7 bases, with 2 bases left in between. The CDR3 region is CASSLVNEQFF. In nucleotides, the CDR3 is TGTGCCAGCAGCTTAGTGAATGAGCAGTTCTTC.

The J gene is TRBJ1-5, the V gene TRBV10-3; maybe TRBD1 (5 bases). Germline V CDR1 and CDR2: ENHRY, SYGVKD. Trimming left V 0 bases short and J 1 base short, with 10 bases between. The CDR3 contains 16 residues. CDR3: CAISESWGESNQPQHF. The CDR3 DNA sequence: TGTGCCATCAGTGAGTCGTGGGGCGAGAGCAATCAGCCCCAGCATTTT.

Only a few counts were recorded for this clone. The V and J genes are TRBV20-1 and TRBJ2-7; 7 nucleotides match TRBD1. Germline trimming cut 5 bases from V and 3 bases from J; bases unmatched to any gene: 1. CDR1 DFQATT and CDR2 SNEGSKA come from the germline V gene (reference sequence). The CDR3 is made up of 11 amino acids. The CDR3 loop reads CSAAGGYEQYF. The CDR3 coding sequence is TGCAGTGCTGCAGGGGGCTACGAGCAGTACTTC.

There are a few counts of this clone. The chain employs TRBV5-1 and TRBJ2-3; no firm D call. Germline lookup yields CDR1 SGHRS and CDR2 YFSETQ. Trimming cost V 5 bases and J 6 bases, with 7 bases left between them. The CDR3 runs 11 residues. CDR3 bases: TGCGCCAGCAGAAATCTCGATACGCAGTATTTT. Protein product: CASRNLDTQYF.

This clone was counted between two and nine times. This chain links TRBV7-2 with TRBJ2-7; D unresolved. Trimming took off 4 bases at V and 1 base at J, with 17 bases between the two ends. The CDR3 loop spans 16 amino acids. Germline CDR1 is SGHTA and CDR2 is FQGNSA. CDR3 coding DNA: TGTGCCAGCAGCTACCAACCGTCGGCCGTATCCTACGAGCAGTACTTC. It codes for CASSYQPSAVSYEQYF.

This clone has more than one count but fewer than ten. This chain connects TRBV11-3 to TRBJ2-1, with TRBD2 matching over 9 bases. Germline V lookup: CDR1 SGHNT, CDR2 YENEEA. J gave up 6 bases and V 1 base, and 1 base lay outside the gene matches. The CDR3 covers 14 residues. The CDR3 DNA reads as TGTGCCAGCAGCTTAGTAGCGGGGGCCAATGAGCAGTTCTTC. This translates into CASSLVAGANEQFF.

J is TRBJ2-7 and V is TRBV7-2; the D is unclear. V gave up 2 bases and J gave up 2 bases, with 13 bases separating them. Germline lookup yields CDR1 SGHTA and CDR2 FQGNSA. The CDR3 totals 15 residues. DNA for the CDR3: TGTGCCAGCAGCTTAATGCCCCCAAGACCCTACGAGCAGTACTTC. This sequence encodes CASSLMPPRPYEQYF.

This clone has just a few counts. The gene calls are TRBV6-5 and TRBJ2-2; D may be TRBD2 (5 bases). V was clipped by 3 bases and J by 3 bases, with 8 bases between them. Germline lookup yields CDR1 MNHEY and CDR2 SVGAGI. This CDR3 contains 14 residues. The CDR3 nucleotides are TGTGCCAGCAGTTATGGAGGTTACACCGGGGAGCTGTTTTTT. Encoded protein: CASSYGGYTGELFF.

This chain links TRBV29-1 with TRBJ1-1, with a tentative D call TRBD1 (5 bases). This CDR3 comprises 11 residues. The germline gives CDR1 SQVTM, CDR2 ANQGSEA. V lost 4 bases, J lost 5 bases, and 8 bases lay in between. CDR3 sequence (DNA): TGCAGCGTTGGGGACGGGACTGAAGCTTTCTTT. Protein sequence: CSVGDGTEAFF.

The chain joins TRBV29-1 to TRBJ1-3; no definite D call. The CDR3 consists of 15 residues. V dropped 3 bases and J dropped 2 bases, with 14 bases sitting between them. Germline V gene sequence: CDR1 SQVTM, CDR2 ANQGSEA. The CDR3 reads CSVDPSVPAGNTIYF. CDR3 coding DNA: TGCAGCGTTGACCCCTCTGTTCCGGCTGGAAACACCATATATTTT.

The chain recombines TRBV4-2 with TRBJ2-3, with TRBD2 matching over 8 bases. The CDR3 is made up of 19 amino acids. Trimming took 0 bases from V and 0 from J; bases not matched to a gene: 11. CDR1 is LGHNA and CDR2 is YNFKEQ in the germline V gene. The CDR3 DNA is TGTGCCAGCAGCCAAGATAGAGCGGGGGAGATTTCTAGCACAGATACGCAGTATTTT. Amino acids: CASSQDRAGEISSTDTQYF.

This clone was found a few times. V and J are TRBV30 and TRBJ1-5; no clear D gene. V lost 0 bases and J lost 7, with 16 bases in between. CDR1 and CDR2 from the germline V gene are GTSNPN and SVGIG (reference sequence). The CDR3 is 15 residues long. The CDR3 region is CAWSVGMGYGQPQHF. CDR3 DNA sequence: TGTGCCTGGAGTGTAGGTATGGGTTACGGGCAGCCCCAGCATTTT.

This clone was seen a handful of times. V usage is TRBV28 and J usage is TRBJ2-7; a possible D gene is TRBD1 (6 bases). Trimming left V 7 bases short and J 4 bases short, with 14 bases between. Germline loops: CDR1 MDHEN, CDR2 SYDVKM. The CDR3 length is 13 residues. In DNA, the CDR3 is TGTGCCAGCATCCCCGGACAGAATTACGAGCAGTACTTC. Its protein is CASIPGQNYEQYF.

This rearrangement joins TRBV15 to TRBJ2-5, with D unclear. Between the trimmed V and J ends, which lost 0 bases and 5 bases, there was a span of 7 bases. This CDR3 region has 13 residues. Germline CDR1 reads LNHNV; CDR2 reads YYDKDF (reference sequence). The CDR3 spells CATSRDQLETQYF. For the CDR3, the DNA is TGTGCCACCAGCAGAGATCAGCTGGAGACCCAGTACTTC.

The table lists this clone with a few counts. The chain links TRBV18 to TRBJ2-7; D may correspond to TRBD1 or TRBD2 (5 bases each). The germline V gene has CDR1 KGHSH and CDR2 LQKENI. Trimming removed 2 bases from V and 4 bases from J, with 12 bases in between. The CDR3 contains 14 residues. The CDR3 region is CASSPGEGKYEQYF. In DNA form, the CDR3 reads TGTGCCAGCTCACCAGGAGAGGGGAAGTACGAGCAGTACTTC.

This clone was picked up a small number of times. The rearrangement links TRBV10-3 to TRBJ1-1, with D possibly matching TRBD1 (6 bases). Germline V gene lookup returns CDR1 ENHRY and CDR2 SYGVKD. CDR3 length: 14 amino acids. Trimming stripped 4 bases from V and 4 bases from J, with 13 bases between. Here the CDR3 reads CAISGDTGATEAFF. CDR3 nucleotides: TGTGCCATCAGTGGGGATACGGGGGCCACTGAAGCTTTCTTT.

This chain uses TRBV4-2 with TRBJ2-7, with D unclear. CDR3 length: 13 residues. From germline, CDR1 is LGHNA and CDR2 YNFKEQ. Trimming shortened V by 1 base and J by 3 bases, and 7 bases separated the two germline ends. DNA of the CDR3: TGTGCCAGCAGCCAAGTGGGCAGCTACGAGCAGTACTTC. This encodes CASSQVGSYEQYF.

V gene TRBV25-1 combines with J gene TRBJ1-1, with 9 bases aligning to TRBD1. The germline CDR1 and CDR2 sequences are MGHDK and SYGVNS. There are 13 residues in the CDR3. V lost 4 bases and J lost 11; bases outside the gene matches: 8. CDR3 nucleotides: TGTGCCAGCAGTGTGGGACAGGGTCTCTATGCTTTCTTT. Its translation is CASSVGQGLYAFF.

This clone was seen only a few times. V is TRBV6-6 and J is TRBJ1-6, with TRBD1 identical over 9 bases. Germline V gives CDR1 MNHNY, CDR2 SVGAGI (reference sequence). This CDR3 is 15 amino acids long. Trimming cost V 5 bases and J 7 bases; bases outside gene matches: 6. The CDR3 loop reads CASSLAGTGNSPLHF. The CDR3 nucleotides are TGTGCCAGCAGTCTTGCCGGGACAGGGAATTCACCCCTCCACTTT.

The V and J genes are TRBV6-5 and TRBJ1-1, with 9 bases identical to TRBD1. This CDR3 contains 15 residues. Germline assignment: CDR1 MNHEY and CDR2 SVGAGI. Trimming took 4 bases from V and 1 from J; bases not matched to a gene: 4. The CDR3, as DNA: TGTGCCAGCAGTTGGACAGGGGTGGGGAACACTGAAGCTTTCTTT. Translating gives CASSWTGVGNTEAFF.

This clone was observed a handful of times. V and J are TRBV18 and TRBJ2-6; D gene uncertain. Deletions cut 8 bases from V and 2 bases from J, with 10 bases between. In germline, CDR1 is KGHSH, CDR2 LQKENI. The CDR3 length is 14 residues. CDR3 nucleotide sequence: TGTGCCAGCCGTGTTGGAGCTGGGGCCAACGTCCTGACTTTC. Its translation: CASRVGAGANVLTF.

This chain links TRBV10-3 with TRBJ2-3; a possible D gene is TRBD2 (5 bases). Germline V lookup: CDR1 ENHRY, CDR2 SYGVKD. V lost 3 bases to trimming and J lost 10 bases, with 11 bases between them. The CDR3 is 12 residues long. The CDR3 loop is CAISEVEEAQYF. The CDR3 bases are TGTGCCATCAGTGAAGTGGAGGAGGCGCAGTATTTT.

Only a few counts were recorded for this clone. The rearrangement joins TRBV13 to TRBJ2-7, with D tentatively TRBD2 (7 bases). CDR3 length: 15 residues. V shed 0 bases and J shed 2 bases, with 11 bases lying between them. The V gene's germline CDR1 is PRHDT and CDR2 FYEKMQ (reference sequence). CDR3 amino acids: CASSLGGGRTYEQYF. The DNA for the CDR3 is TGTGCCAGCAGCTTAGGCGGGGGGCGCACCTACGAGCAGTACTTC.

CDR3 in amino acids: CASSAGHYQPQHF. The CDR3 DNA is TGTGCCAGTAGTGCGGGACACTATCAGCCCCAGCATTTT. V gene TRBV19 combines with J gene TRBJ1-5, with D perhaps TRBD1 (6 bases). V shed 5 bases and J shed 5 bases, with 10 bases lying between them. CDR1 is LNHDA and CDR2 is SQIVND in the germline V gene (reference sequence). The length of the CDR3 is 13 residues.

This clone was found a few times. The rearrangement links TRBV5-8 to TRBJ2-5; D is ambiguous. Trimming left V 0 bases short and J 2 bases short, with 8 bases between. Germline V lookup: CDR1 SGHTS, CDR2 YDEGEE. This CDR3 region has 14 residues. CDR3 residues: CASSLVVRQETQYF. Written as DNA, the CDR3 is TGTGCCAGCAGCTTGGTGGTCAGACAAGAGACCCAGTACTTC.

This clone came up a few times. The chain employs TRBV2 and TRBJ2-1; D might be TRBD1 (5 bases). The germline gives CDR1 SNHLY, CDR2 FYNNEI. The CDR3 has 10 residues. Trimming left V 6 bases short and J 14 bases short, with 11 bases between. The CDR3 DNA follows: TGTGCCAGCAGAGGGGATTTTGAGTTCTTC. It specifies CASRGDFEFF. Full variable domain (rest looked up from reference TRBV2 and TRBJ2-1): EPEVTQTPSHQVTQMGQEVILRCVPISNHLYFYWYRQILGQKVEFLVSFYNNEISEKSEIFDDQFSVERPDGSNFTLKIRSTKLEDSAMYFCASRGDFEFFGPGTRLTVL.